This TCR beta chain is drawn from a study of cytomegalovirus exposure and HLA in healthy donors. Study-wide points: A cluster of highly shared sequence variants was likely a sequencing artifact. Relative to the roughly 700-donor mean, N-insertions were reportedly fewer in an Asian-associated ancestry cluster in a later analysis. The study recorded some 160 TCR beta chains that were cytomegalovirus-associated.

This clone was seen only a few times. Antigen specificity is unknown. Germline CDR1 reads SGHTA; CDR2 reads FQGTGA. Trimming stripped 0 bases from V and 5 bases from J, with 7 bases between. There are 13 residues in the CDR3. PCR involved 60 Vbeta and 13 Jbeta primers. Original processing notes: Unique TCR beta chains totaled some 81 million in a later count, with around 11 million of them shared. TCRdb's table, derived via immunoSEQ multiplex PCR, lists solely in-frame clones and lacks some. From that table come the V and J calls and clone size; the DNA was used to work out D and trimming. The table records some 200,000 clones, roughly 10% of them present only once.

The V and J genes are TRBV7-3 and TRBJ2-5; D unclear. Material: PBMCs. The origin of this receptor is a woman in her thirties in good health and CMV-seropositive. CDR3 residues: CASSLTPAETQYF. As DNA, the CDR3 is TGTGCCAGCAGCTTAACTCCCGCGGAGACCCAGTACTTC.